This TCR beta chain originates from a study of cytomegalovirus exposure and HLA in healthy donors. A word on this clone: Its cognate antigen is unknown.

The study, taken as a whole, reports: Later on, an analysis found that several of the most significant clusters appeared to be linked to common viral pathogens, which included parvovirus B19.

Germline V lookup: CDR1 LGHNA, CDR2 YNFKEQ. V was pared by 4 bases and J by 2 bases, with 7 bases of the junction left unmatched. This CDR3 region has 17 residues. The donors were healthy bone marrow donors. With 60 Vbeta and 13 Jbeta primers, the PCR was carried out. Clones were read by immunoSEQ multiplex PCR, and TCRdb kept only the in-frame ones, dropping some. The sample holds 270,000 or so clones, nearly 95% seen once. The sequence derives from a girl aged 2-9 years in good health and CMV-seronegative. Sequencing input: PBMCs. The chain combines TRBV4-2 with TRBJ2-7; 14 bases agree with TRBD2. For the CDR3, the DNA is TGTGCCAGCAGCCTGACTAGCGGGGGGGCTGCCCCCTACGAGCAGTACTTC. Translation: CASSLTSGGAAPYEQYF.